These 31 T cell receptor beta chains were sequenced from one sample in a study of T cell changes during pregnancy in multiple sclerosis. Assay: immunoSEQ multiplex PCR; the TCRdb copy retains only in-frame clones and omits some. The sample lists approximately 83,000 clones; just under 95% were seen once. The sample here was peripheral blood, taken in the first trimester of pregnancy. The receptors shown here come from a female donor with multiple sclerosis, enrolled in a pregnancy study.

This clone appeared a single time. This chain links TRBV25-1 with TRBJ2-5; 9 bases agree with TRBD1. Germline CDR1 reads MGHDK; CDR2 reads SYGVNS. The CDR3 has 12 amino acids. Germline trimming cut 10 bases from V and 3 bases from J; bases unmatched to any gene: 3. In nucleotides, the CDR3 is TGTGCCATAGACAGGGGGGAAGAGACCCAGTACTTC. It encodes CAIDRGEETQYF.

The gene calls are TRBV7-9 and TRBJ1-6, with D possibly TRBD1 on 6 matching bases. Germline loops: CDR1 SEHNR, CDR2 FQNEAQ (reference sequence). This CDR3 region has 17 residues. The V and J ends lost 5 bases and 10 bases respectively, with 24 bases between them. CDR3 in DNA: TGTGCCAGCAGCACCCCCCGGGGGGGGCAAGAAGGGTCACCCCTCCACTTT. Translated, it gives CASSTPRGGQEGSPLHF.

V is TRBV5-5 and J is TRBJ2-7; D perhaps matches TRBD1 (6 bases). Germline loops: CDR1 SGHKS, CDR2 YYEKEE (reference sequence). The CDR3 is made up of 13 amino acids. Trimming took 4 bases from V and 2 from J, leaving 10 bases between them. CDR3 nucleotides: TGTGCCAGCAGCAGGGACACCCCCTACGAGCAGTACTTC. Protein product: CASSRDTPYEQYF.

The V gene is TRBV19, the J gene TRBJ1-1; 8 bases are shared with TRBD1. The trim removed 4 bases at V and 6 bases at J, leaving 10 bases unmatched. The germline V gene has CDR1 LNHDA and CDR2 SQIVND (reference sequence). This CDR3 is 15 amino acids long. In DNA, the CDR3 is TGTGCCAGTAGTAAAGGCAGGGGGCAAGGACCTGAAGCTTTCTTT. Residues: CASSKGRGQGPEAFF.

The chain uses TRBV14 and TRBJ2-4; D is possibly TRBD1 (6 bases). The CDR3 has 19 amino acids. CDR1 is SGHDN, CDR2 FVKESK, per germline. The V end lost 2 bases, the J end lost 0 bases, and 20 bases lay between the germline ends. In nucleotides, the CDR3 is TGTGCCAGCAGCCAAATTCACTCCGGGACAACGAAAGCCAAAAACATTCAGTACTTC. This translates into CASSQIHSGTTKAKNIQYF.

This clone was counted once. V and J are TRBV5-1 and TRBJ1-1, with 10 bases aligning to TRBD1. The V segment lost 1 base and the J segment 1 base; nucleotides outside the gene matches: 16. This CDR3 is built from 20 residues. Germline CDR1 is SGHRS and CDR2 is YFSETQ. The CDR3 DNA reads as TGCGCCAGCAGCTTGCGAGGTCTAAGCCGCCGGACAGGGGGGAACACTGAAGCTTTCTTT. Encoded protein: CASSLRGLSRRTGGNTEAFF.

The chain recombines TRBV25-1 with TRBJ1-2; 10 nucleotides line up with TRBD1. This CDR3 is built from 17 residues. Germline V lookup: CDR1 MGHDK, CDR2 SYGVNS. V dropped 4 bases and J dropped 4; count of bases not matched to a gene: 12. The CDR3 bases are TGTGCCAGCAGTGCGGAGAGACAGGGGGCGAATTTCTATGGCTACACCTTC. This translates into CASSAERQGANFYGYTF.

V and J are TRBV9 and TRBJ1-4, with D uncertain. The V gene lost 0 bases and the J gene lost 1 base, with 4 bases spanning the gap. Germline loops: CDR1 SGDLS, CDR2 YYNGEE. This CDR3 comprises 14 residues. The CDR3 coding sequence is TGTGCCAGCAGCGTAGACATAACTAATGAAAAACTGTTTTTT. Amino acids: CASSVDITNEKLFF.

The chain employs TRBV30 and TRBJ2-5, with 7 bases identical to TRBD2. Germline assignment: CDR1 GTSNPN and CDR2 SVGIG (reference sequence). The CDR3 consists of 14 residues. J lost 8 bases, V lost 5 bases, and 14 bases had no gene match. In DNA form, the CDR3 reads TGTGCCTGGGAAAAACCGGGACTAATAGACACCCAGTACTTC. It translates to CAWEKPGLIDTQYF.

The DNA of the CDR3 is TGTGCCAGCAGCCGCGGGGACTCCGTGGGCTACACCTTC. Protein product: CASSRGDSVGYTF. The rearrangement links TRBV5-5 to TRBJ1-2; tentative D call: TRBD1 (5 bases). Germline CDR1 reads SGHKS; CDR2 reads YYEKEE (reference sequence). Trimming took 4 bases from V and 8 from J, leaving 15 bases between them. The CDR3 runs to 13 residues.

The J gene is TRBJ1-5, the V gene TRBV6-1, with D perhaps matching TRBD1 (5 bases). Germline-derived CDR1 and CDR2 are MNHNS and SASEGT. Trimming took 9 bases from V and 3 from J, leaving 12 bases between them. The length of the CDR3 is 13 residues. The CDR3 spells CASLSGYNQPQHF. CDR3 DNA sequence: TGTGCCAGTCTCTCAGGGTACAATCAGCCCCAGCATTTT.

The rearrangement uses TRBV30 and TRBJ1-3; 7 bases align to TRBD1. Germline V CDR1 and CDR2: GTSNPN, SVGIG (reference sequence). With 6 bases clipped from V and 3 bases from J, the junction kept 5 bases outside the gene matches. This CDR3 comprises 13 residues. CDR3 amino acids: CACLDRVGNTIYF. For the CDR3, the DNA is TGTGCCTGCCTCGACAGGGTTGGAAACACCATATATTTT. The entire variable domain, with the rest obtained from reference TRBV30 and TRBJ1-3, is as follows: SQTIHQWPATLVQPVGSPLSLECTVEGTSNPNLYWYRQAAGRGLQLLFYSVGIGQISSEVPQNLSASRPQDRQFILSSKKLLLSDSGFYLCACLDRVGNTIYFGEGSWLTVV.

CDR3 residues: CASSETRTSGGDTQYF. CDR3 nucleotide sequence: TGTGCCAGCAGTGAGACCCGGACTAGCGGGGGGGATACGCAGTATTTT. This chain joins TRBV2 and TRBJ2-3; TRBD2 aligns across 14 bases. This CDR3 contains 16 residues. The ends lost 3 bases at V and 6 bases at J; junction bases unmatched: 5. Germline V lookup: CDR1 SNHLY, CDR2 FYNNEI.

This clone has just one count. The rearrangement uses TRBV18 and TRBJ2-2; 7 nucleotides match TRBD1. V trimming: 6 bases; J trimming: 2 bases; junction bases outside the gene matches: 15. CDR3 length equals 18 residues. Germline V gene data show CDR1 as KGHSH and CDR2 as LQKENI. The CDR3 sequence is CASSSEQGTIGNTGELFF. CDR3 coding DNA: TGTGCCAGCTCTTCGGAACAGGGGACAATAGGAAACACCGGGGAGCTGTTTTTT.

The CDR3 DNA is TGTGCCAGCAGTGAAGGGGGCGGGGGGGCCACCGATACGCAGTATTTT. This encodes CASSEGGGGATDTQYF. The chain combines TRBV6-1 with TRBJ2-3; 9 bases agree with TRBD2. With V trimmed by 1 base and J by 6 bases, 8 bases remained unmatched. CDR1 is MNHNS, CDR2 SASEGT, per germline. CDR3 length equals 16 residues.

This clone was seen a single time. V gene TRBV6-1 combines with J gene TRBJ1-2; unclear D gene. CDR1 MNHNS and CDR2 SASEGT come from the germline V gene. CDR3 length: 14 residues. V lost 1 base and J lost 0, with 6 bases in between. DNA for the CDR3: TGTGCCAGCAGTGAAGTTGGAGCTAACTATGGCTACACCTTC. Its translation is CASSEVGANYGYTF.

V gene TRBV10-3 combines with J gene TRBJ1-5; 9 positions agree with TRBD1. The CDR3 spans 16 residues. After removal of 0 bases from V and 1 base from J, the junction contained 1 base not matched to a gene. Per germline, CDR1 ENHRY and CDR2 SYGVKD. CDR3 sequence: CAISESGTGSNQPQHF. CDR3 in DNA: TGTGCCATCAGTGAGTCGGGGACAGGGAGCAATCAGCCCCAGCATTTT.

The V gene is TRBV5-1, the J gene TRBJ2-3; D unresolved. Germline V gives CDR1 SGHRS, CDR2 YFSETQ. CDR3 size: 15 residues. Deletions cut 3 bases from V and 3 bases from J, with 14 bases between. The CDR3 coding sequence is TGCGCCAGCAGCTCGGTAGTCGGTGGTACAGATACGCAGTATTTT. Protein product: CASSSVVGGTDTQYF. The variable domain in full, completed from reference TRBV5-1 and TRBJ2-3, reads KAGVTQTPRYLIKTRGQQVTLSCSPISGHRSVSWYQQTPGQGLQFLFEYFSETQRNKGNFPGRFSGRQFSNSRSEMNVSTLELGDSALYLCASSSVVGGTDTQYFGPGTRLTVL.

V gene TRBV13 combines with J gene TRBJ1-1, with D hard to call. V lost 5 bases and J lost 0, with 7 bases in between. CDR1 PRHDT and CDR2 FYEKMQ come from the germline V gene (reference sequence). The CDR3 length is 13 residues. The chain's CDR3 is CASSPTLNTEAFF. In DNA form, the CDR3 reads TGTGCCAGCAGCCCTACTTTGAACACTGAAGCTTTCTTT.

The V gene is TRBV10-3, the J gene TRBJ1-5; perhaps TRBD1 as D (5 bases). The germline V gene has CDR1 ENHRY and CDR2 SYGVKD. With 6 bases removed from V and 1 base from J, the gap between germline ends came to 10 bases. The CDR3 covers 14 residues. CDR3: CAIRRQGSNQPQHF. In DNA form, the CDR3 reads TGTGCCATCAGACGCCAGGGAAGCAATCAGCCCCAGCATTTT.

This clone was counted once. The V and J genes are TRBV7-6 and TRBJ2-3, with 8 bases lining up with TRBD1. Trimming cost V 1 base and J 7 bases; bases outside gene matches: 10. The germline V gene encodes CDR1 SGHVS and CDR2 FNYEAQ. The CDR3 has 16 residues. CDR3: CASSLVGTGPPNTQYF. The CDR3 DNA follows: TGTGCCAGCAGCTTAGTCGGGACAGGTCCTCCAAATACGCAGTATTTT.

The genes are TRBV4-1 and TRBJ2-5; 7 bases are shared with TRBD1. With 3 bases clipped from V and 4 bases from J, the junction kept 5 bases outside the gene matches. CDR1 and CDR2 from the germline V gene are MGHRA and YSYEKL. CDR3 size: 14 residues. The CDR3: CASSQIQGSETQYF. CDR3 sequence (DNA): TGCGCCAGCAGCCAGATACAGGGGTCAGAGACCCAGTACTTC.

The rearrangement uses TRBV7-9 and TRBJ1-1; a possible D gene is TRBD1 (6 bases). The germline CDR1 and CDR2 sequences are SEHNR and FQNEAQ (reference sequence). V lost 10 bases and J lost 9, with 18 bases in between. The CDR3 runs to 12 residues. The CDR3 sequence is CAILWDTEKAFF. CDR3 DNA: TGTGCCATTCTTTGGGACACCGAGAAAGCTTTCTTT.

This clone was seen just once. The rearrangement joins TRBV6-5 to TRBJ1-4, with 7 positions matching TRBD1. This CDR3 has 12 amino acids. With V trimmed by 8 bases and J by 7 bases, 4 bases remained unmatched. CDR1 and CDR2 (germline): MNHEY, SVGAGI. The CDR3 loop is CASAQGGEKLFF. The CDR3 DNA reads TGTGCCAGCGCCCAGGGGGGTGAAAAACTGTTTTTT.

The chain combines TRBV5-1 with TRBJ2-7; TRBD1 agrees at 10 bases. The J segment lost 6 bases and the V segment lost 4 bases, leaving 4 bases of the junction unmatched. The CDR3 totals 13 residues. Germline V gives CDR1 SGHRS, CDR2 YFSETQ. In nucleotides, the CDR3 is TGCGCCAGCAGCCCCGACAGGGGGCTCGAGCAGTACTTC. It specifies CASSPDRGLEQYF. Filled out from reference TRBV5-1 and TRBJ2-7, the complete variable domain reads KAGVTQTPRYLIKTRGQQVTLSCSPISGHRSVSWYQQTPGQGLQFLFEYFSETQRNKGNFPGRFSGRQFSNSRSEMNVSTLELGDSALYLCASSPDRGLEQYFGPGTRLTVT.

The V and J genes are TRBV7-8 and TRBJ2-5; D is possibly TRBD2 (5 bases). The germline V and J ends were trimmed by 1 base and 1 base, with 19 bases remaining between them. The CDR3 covers 18 residues. Germline V gene data show CDR1 as SGHVS and CDR2 as FQNEAQ. Here the CDR3 reads CASSLGVSRRTLQETQYF. CDR3 DNA: TGTGCCAGCAGCTTAGGGGTCAGCCGGCGGACTCTCCAAGAGACCCAGTACTTC. Together with reference TRBV7-8 and TRBJ2-5, the CDR3 gives the full variable domain: GAGVSQSPRYKVAKRGQDVALRCDPISGHVSLFWYQQALGQGPEFLTYFQNEAQLDKSGLPSDRFFAERPEGSVSTLKIQRTQQEDSAVYLCASSLGVSRRTLQETQYFGPGTRLLVL.

The chain recombines TRBV7-3 with TRBJ2-2; TRBD2 agrees at 12 bases. J was trimmed by 0 bases and V by 5 bases; bases with no gene match: 7. CDR3 size: 18 residues. CDR1 and CDR2 (germline): SGHTA, FQGTGA. CDR3 sequence (DNA): TGTGCCAGCAGCGCCTTACTAGCGGGGGGTGCGAACACCGGGGAGCTGTTTTTT. Encoded protein: CASSALLAGGANTGELFF.

The V and J genes are TRBV30 and TRBJ1-1; 9 positions match TRBD1. Trimming took 4 bases from V and 3 from J; bases not matched to a gene: 9. The CDR3 runs to 15 residues. CDR1 is GTSNPN and CDR2 is SVGIG in the germline V gene (reference sequence). CDR3 loop: CAWNRGRETDTEAFF. CDR3 bases: TGTGCCTGGAACAGGGGGCGCGAAACGGACACTGAAGCTTTCTTT.

The chain recombines TRBV19 with TRBJ2-5, with TRBD2 matching 10 bases. V gave up 5 bases and J gave up 7 bases; unmatched junction bases: 10. Germline CDR1 LNHDA, CDR2 SQIVND (reference sequence). This CDR3 comprises 15 residues. The CDR3 loop reads CASSSLAGAVGTQYF. The CDR3 DNA is TGTGCCAGTAGTTCTCTAGCGGGGGCAGTTGGGACCCAGTACTTC.

DNA for the CDR3: TGTGCCACCAGCAGCTACAGGGGAGGCGGGGAGCTGTTTTTT. It specifies CATSSYRGGGELFF. The rearrangement joins TRBV15 to TRBJ2-2; the D gene is possibly TRBD1 (7 bases). The CDR3 runs 14 residues. Trimming removed 3 bases from V and 7 bases from J, with 12 bases in between. Germline V CDR1 and CDR2: LNHNV, YYDKDF (reference sequence).

The sample holds one count of this clone. In this CDR3 the conserved last residue, phenylalanine or tryptophan, is missing, so a read error is likely. The limits of the CDR3 on the DNA are not certain, so only TCRdb's listed CDR3 is given. V and J are TRBV4-1 and TRBJ1-2. The CDR3 adds up to 13 amino acids, both ends counted. CDR1 MGHRA and CDR2 YSYEKL come from the germline V gene. The CDR3 is CASSQGRPGVQDL.